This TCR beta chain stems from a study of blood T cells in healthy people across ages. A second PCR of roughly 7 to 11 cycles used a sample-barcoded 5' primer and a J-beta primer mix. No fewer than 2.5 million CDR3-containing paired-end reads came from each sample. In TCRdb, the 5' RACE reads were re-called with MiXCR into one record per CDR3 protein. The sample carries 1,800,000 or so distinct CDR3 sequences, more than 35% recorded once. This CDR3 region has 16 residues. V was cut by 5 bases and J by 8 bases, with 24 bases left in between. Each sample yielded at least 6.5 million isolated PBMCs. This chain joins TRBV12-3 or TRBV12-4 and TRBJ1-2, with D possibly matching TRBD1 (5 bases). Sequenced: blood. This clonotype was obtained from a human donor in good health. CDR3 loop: CASSPTGRGTQSGYTF. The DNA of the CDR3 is TGTGCCAGCAGTCCTACTGGACGAGGGACCCAATCGGGCTACACCTTC.